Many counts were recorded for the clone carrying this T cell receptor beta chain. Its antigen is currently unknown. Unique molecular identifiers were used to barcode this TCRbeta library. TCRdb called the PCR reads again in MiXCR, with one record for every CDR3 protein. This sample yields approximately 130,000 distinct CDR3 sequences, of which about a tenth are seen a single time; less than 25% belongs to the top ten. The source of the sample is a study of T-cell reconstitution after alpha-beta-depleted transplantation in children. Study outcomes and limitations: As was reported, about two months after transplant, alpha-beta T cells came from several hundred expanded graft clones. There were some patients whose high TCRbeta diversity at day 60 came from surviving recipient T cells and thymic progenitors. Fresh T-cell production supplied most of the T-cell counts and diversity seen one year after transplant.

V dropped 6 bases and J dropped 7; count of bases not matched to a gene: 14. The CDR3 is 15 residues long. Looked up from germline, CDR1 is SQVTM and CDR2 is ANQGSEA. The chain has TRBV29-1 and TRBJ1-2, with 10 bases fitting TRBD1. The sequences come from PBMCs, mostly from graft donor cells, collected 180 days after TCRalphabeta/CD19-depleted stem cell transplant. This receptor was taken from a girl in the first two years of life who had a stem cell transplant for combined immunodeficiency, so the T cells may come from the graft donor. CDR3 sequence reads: CSVSSPGQGRAGYTF. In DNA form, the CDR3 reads TGCAGCGTGTCCTCCCCGGGACAGGGGCGGGCTGGCTACACCTTC. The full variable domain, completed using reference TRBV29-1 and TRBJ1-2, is SAVISQKPSRDICQRGTSLTIQCQVDSQVTMMFWYRQQPGQSLTLIATANQGSEATYESGFVIDKFPISRPNLTFSTLTVSNMSPEDSSIYLCSVSSPGQGRAGYTFGSGTRLTVV.